This T cell receptor (beta chain) was captured by sequencing in a study of T cells in Graves' hyperthyroidism and ophthalmopathy. Notes on the study in general: A model of 13 V-J features distinguished ophthalmopathy from stable hyperthyroidism.

Germline assignment: CDR1 KGHDR and CDR2 SFDVKD. This CDR3 spans 16 amino acids. About this clonotype: Antigen unknown. A much larger clonotype is one base distant, so this may be a read error.

Graves' hyperthyroidism is called stable when ophthalmopathy does not progress within 18 months. Uncontrolled infections, other autoimmune diseases, pregnancy or lactation led to exclusion of patients. The CDR3 regions of TCR beta were amplified from RNA transcripts. Initially, a first-round RT-PCR of the TCR CDR3 employed the HTBI primer set. Each CDR3 protein is one row after TCRdb ran MiXCR on the multiplex PCR reads. This table holds roughly 580,000 distinct CDR3 sequences, about 45% found once. The sequencing sample was made of peripheral blood or thyroid tissue (not recorded which). The chain recombines TRBV24-1 with TRBJ2-2; possibly TRBD2 for D (6 bases). The sequence was obtained from a young woman with Graves' hyperthyroidism. The CDR3 sequence is CATRDDIGGETGELFF. The CDR3, as DNA: TGTGCCACCCGTGATGATATCGGGGGAGAGACCGGGGAGCTGTTTTTT.